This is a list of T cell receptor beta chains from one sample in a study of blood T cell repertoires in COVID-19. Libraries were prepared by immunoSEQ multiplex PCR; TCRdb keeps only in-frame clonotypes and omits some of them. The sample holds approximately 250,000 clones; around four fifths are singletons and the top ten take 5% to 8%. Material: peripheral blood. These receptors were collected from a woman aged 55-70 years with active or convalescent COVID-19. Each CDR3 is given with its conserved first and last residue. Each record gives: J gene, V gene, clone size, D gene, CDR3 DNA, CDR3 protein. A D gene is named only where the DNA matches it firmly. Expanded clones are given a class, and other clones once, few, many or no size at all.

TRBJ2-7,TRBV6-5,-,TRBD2,TGTGCCAGCAGTCTCCTTGCGGGAGTGGTTTACGAGCAGTACTTC,CASSLLAGVVYEQYF
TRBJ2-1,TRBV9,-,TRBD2,TGTGCCAGCAGCGTAGAAGCGGGGGGGCCGTTCCACAATGAGCAGTTCTTC,CASSVEAGGPFHNEQFF
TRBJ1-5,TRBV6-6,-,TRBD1,TGTGCCAGCAGTTACAGGGACAGGGCGGATCCCCAGCATTTT,CASSYRDRADPQHF
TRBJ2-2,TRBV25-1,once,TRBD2,TGTGCCAGCAGTGAGACTAGCGGGAACACCGGGGAGCTGTTTTTT,CASSETSGNTGELFF
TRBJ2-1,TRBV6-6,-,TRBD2,TGTGCCAGCAGTCCGGGACTAGCGGGAGATTTCCGTCACTCCTACAATGAGCAGTTCTTC,CASSPGLAGDFRHSYNEQFF
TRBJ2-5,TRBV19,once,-,TGTGCCAGTAGTCTCCAATTCGGTGGAGTGGCCGGGACCCAGTACTTC,CASSLQFGGVAGTQYF
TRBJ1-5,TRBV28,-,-,TGTGCCAGCAGGTTGACAGATCATCAGCCCCAGCATTTT,CASRLTDHQPQHF
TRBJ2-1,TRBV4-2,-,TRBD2,TGTGCCAGCAGCCCCAGGGGACTAGAGTCCGTCAATGAGCAGTTCTTC,CASSPRGLESVNEQFF
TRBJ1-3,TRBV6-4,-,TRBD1,TGTGCCACGACCTTAGCAAATACCGGGACAGACTCTGGAAACACCATATATTTT,CATTLANTGTDSGNTIYF
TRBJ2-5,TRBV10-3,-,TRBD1,TGTGCCATCAGTGAGTCGTTGACAGGGGGAGAGACCCAGTACTTC,CAISESLTGGETQYF
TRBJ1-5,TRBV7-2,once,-,TGTGCCAGCAGCTTAGCGCTCGGTTTCGGTCAGCCCCAGCATTTT,CASSLALGFGQPQHF
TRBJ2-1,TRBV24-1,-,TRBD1,TGTGCCACCAGTGAGGGGACAGGGGCCAATGAGCAGTTCTTC,CATSEGTGANEQFF
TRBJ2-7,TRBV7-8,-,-,TGTGCCAGCAGCTTAGTACAGATCTCCTACGAGCAGTACTTC,CASSLVQISYEQYF
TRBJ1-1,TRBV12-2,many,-,TGTGCAAGTCGCTTACCATTCGGGACTGAAGCTTTCTTT,CASRLPFGTEAFF
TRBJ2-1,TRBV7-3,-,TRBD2,TGTGCCAGCAGCCCTGACAGAGGGGGAGCGGGAGGGTACAATGAGCAGTTCTTC,CASSPDRGGAGGYNEQFF